The sequence of this TCR beta chain was determined in a study of patients and donors after allogeneic stem cell transplantation. TCRdb called the RT-PCR reads again in MiXCR, with one record for every CDR3 protein. The repertoire holds 200,000 to 250,000 distinct CDR3 sequences, roughly an eighth seen once, with 11% in the top ten. The ends were cut back, 1 base at V and 3 bases at J, with 2 bases in the middle. There are 12 residues in the CDR3. Germline assignment: CDR1 LNHDA and CDR2 SQIVND (reference sequence). This clonotype was seen many times. The sequencing sample was made of blood, either unsorted or a sorted T cell fraction (not recorded which). The TCR was taken from a human donor who was either an allogeneic HSCT recipient or a stem cell or donor lymphocyte infusion donor (not recorded which). It is not recorded whose cells these are; they may come from a transplant donor. The rearrangement links TRBV19 to TRBJ2-3; D gene uncertain. The CDR3 nucleotides are TGTGCCAGTAGTATAGGGACAGATACGCAGTATTTT. It encodes CASSIGTDTQYF.